A selection of T cell receptor beta chains follows, all from one sample in a study of identical twins. Using its own MiXCR run on the 5' RACE reads, TCRdb lists one record per CDR3 protein. The data hold about 220,000 distinct CDR3 sequences, with under 10% observed a single time. This same sample was also part of a study on yellow fever vaccine responses in identical twins.

The sequenced material came from memory (CD45RO+) T cells sorted from blood. These receptors were obtained from a woman aged 18-30 years in good health. The CDR3 runs from the conserved cysteine through the conserved F or W. D genes are given only for firm matches. The size of a clone is reported for some rows only, either as once, few or many, or as a class for expanded clones.

V gene	J gene	D gene	clone size	CDR3 DNA	CDR3 protein
TRBV5-1	TRBJ2-2	-	many	TGCGCCAGCAGCGGAGCCGGGACTTTCAACACCGGGGAGCTGTTTTTT	CASSGAGTFNTGELFF
TRBV15	TRBJ1-5	TRBD1	few	TGTGCCACCAGCGCGGACAGGGGCGAATCTCAGCCCCAGCATTTT	CATSADRGESQPQHF
TRBV2	TRBJ1-5	TRBD1	many	TGTGCCAGCAGTGACAGGGGGGTCAATCAGCCCCAGCATTTT	CASSDRGVNQPQHF
TRBV18	TRBJ1-6	TRBD1	few	TGTGCCAGCTCGGGAGGGGGCCTGGATTCACCCCTCCACTTT	CASSGGGLDSPLHF
TRBV30	TRBJ2-1	TRBD1	-	TGTGCCTGGGAGGGGGCGAATGAGCAGTTCTTC	CAWEGANEQFF
TRBV6-1	TRBJ2-2	TRBD2	-	TGTGCCAGCAAGGCGGGAGGGCGCACCGGGGAGCTGTTTTTT	CASKAGGRTGELFF
TRBV4-1	TRBJ2-1	-	many	TGCGCCAGCAGCCAAGTAACAGCCTACAATGAGCAGTTCTTC	CASSQVTAYNEQFF
TRBV5-6	TRBJ2-1	-	-	TGTGCCAGCAGCTTTCTGGGGACAACCTACAATGAGCAGTTCTTC	CASSFLGTTYNEQFF
TRBV28	TRBJ2-1	TRBD1	-	TGTGCCAGCAGTTCCGGGACAGGGGCGGGGGCCTACAATGAGCAGTTCTTC	CASSSGTGAGAYNEQFF
TRBV5-1	TRBJ2-7	-	-	TGCGCCAGCAGCTACGACTCCGGGGGTTCCTACGAGCAGTACTTC	CASSYDSGGSYEQYF
TRBV9	TRBJ2-3	TRBD2	-	TGTGCCAGCAGCGTGGGCGGGGGGCACACAGATACGCAGTATTTT	CASSVGGGHTDTQYF
TRBV2	TRBJ1-1	-	-	TGTGCCAGCAGGGATACAGAAAAGAACACTGAAGCTTTCTTT	CASRDTEKNTEAFF
TRBV20-1	TRBJ2-1	TRBD2	-	TGCAGTGCCGAGAGGGCTAGCGGGACCGTCTACAATGAGCAGTTCTTC	CSAERASGTVYNEQFF
TRBV10-3	TRBJ1-5	-	many	TGTGCCATCAGTGGACAGGAAGATAGCAATCAGCCCCAGCATTTT	CAISGQEDSNQPQHF
TRBV7-2	TRBJ2-3	-	many	TGTGCCAGCAGCCGGAGGCAGCGGGACATAAGCACAGATACGCAGTATTTT	CASSRRQRDISTDTQYF
TRBV20-1	TRBJ2-7	-	many	TGCAGTGCTAGAGTCGGGGAATTGAATTCCTACGAGCAGTACTTC	CSARVGELNSYEQYF
TRBV11-2	TRBJ1-3	TRBD1	many	TGTGCCAGCAGCTCCTCAGGGGGGTCGAGCGGAAACACCATATATTTT	CASSSSGGSSGNTIYF
TRBV7-2	TRBJ2-7	TRBD2	many	TGTGCCAGCAGCCCGGATTCTAGCGGATCCTACGAGCAGTACTTC	CASSPDSSGSYEQYF
TRBV10-3	TRBJ1-1	TRBD1	many	TGTGCCATCAGTGAGAAAACCGACAGGGACACTGAAGCTTTCTTT	CAISEKTDRDTEAFF
TRBV10-3	TRBJ2-3	TRBD2	-	TGTGCCAGGGGGGGTTGCAGCGGGAGTTGCACAGATACGCAGTATTTT	CARGGCSGSCTDTQYF
TRBV7-9	TRBJ1-1	-	-	TGTGCCAGCAGCTTAGACACTGAAGCTTTCTTT	CASSLDTEAFF
TRBV7-6	TRBJ2-3	-	many	TGTGCCAGCAGCTTAGCGGGCGGCGGGGTCACAGATACGCAGTATTTT	CASSLAGGGVTDTQYF
TRBV6-1	TRBJ1-1	TRBD1	-	TGTGCCAGCAGAAACCACCCCGGGACAGGGGGCACTGAAGCTTTCTTT	CASRNHPGTGGTEAFF
TRBV15	TRBJ2-1	TRBD2	many	TGTGCCACCAGCAGAGATCCGGTGGCTAGCGGGAAGGGAAATGAGCAGTTCTTC	CATSRDPVASGKGNEQFF